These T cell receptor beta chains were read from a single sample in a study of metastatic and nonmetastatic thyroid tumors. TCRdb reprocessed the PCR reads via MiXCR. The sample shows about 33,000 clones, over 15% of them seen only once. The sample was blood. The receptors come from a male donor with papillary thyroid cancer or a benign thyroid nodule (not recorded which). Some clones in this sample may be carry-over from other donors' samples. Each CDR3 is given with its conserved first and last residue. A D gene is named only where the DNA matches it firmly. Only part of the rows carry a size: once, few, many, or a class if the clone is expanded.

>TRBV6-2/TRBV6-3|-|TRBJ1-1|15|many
TGTGCCAGCAGTCCTCCGGGGGTGGGGAACACTGAAGCTTTCTTT
CASSPPGVGNTEAFF
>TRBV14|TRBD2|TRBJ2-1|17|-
TGTGCCAGCAGCCAGGAAGGGCTAGCGGGAATCTACAATGAGCAGTTCTTC
CASSQEGLAGIYNEQFF
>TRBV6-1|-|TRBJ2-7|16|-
TGTGCCAGCATACCCACGGAAGGGGTCTTTGACTACGAGCAGTACTTC
CASIPTEGVFDYEQYF
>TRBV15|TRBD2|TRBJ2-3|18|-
TGTGCCACCTGCAGAGATACCCTAGCGGTAGCTAGCACAGATACGCAGTATTTT
CATCRDTLAVASTDTQYF
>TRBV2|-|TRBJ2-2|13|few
TGTGCCAGCAGTGAGGGGGCGGCTGGGGAGCTGTTTTTT
CASSEGAAGELFF
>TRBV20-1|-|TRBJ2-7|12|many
TGCAGTGCTAGAGGGGCCCCCTACGAGCAGTACTTC
CSARGAPYEQYF
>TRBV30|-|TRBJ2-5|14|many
TGTGCCTGGACCCCCAGGGGGGGGCAAGAGACCCAGTACTTC
CAWTPRGGQETQYF
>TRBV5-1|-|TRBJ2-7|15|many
TGCGCCAGCAGCTTGGGAGGGTCGAATAAGAACGAGCAGTACTTC
CASSLGGSNKNEQYF
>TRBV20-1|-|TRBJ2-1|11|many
TGCAGTGCTAGTTGCTACAATGAGCAGTTCTTC
CSASCYNEQFF
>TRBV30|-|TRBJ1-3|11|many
TGTGCCTGGAGTGTGGCAAAGGGCTTATATTTT
CAWSVAKGLYF
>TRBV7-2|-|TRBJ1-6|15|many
TGTGCCAGCAGCTTAGGAGCAGGGACAAATTCACCCCTCCACTTT
CASSLGAGTNSPLHF
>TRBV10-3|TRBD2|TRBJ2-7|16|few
TGTGCCGTCACCCCGGCACTAGCGGTTATCTCCTACGAGCAGTACTTC
CAVTPALAVISYEQYF
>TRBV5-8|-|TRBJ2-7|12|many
TGTGCCAGCAGCATGGGAAACTACGAGCAGTACTTC
CASSMGNYEQYF
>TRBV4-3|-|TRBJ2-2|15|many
TGCGCCAGCAGCCAAAATCTAGCGCGGACCGGGGAGCTGTTTTTT
CASSQNLARTGELFF
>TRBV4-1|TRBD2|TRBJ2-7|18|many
TGCGCCAGCAGCCAGGGGAGGGTGATCCGGGACTCCTCCTACGAGCAGTACTTC
CASSQGRVIRDSSYEQYF
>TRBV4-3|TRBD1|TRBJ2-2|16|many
TGCGCCAGCAGCCAACGGACAGGGGCAGGCACCGGGGAGCTGTTTTTT
CASSQRTGAGTGELFF
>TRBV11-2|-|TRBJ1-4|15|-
TGTGCCAGCAGCTTAGGACTTGCCCTACCTGAAAAACGGTTTTTT
CASSLGLALPEKRFF
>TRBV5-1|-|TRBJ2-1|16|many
TGCGCCAGCAGCCTGACACCCGGGACAAGCTACAATGAGCAGTTCTTC
CASSLTPGTSYNEQFF
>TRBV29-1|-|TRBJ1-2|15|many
TGCAGCGTTGATGCGGCACGGGGGGTGGGCTATGGCTACACCTTC
CSVDAARGVGYGYTF
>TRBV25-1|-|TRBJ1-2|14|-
TGTGCCAGCGACCACACGGGCGCGAATGTAGGCTACACCTTC
CASDHTGANVGYTF
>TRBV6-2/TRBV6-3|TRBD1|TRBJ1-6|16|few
TGTGCCAGCAGCCCCCAGGCCGGACAGGGGGCTTCACCCCTCCACTTT
CASSPQAGQGASPLHF
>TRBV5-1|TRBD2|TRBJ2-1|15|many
TGCGCCAGCAGCTTGGCGACTAGCGACTACAATGAGCAGTTCTTC
CASSLATSDYNEQFF
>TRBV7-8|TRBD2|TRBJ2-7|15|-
TGTGCCAGCAGCCCCAGCGGGACTAGCGGCTACGAGCAGTACTTC
CASSPSGTSGYEQYF
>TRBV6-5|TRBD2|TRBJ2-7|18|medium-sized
TGTGCCAGCTCCGATCGACTAGCGGGACCCATCCTCTCCTACGAGCAGTACTTC
CASSDRLAGPILSYEQYF
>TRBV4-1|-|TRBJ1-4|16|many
TGCGCCAGCAGCCTAACCCCGGGACAAGATAATGAAAAACTGTTTTTT
CASSLTPGQDNEKLFF
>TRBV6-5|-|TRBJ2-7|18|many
TGTGCCAGCACCCCTGCGACACCACAACGGGAGCCCTCCTACGAGCAGTACTTC
CASTPATPQREPSYEQYF
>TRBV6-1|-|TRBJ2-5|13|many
TGTGCCAGCAGTTATAGATTACAAGAGACCCAGTACTTC
CASSYRLQETQYF
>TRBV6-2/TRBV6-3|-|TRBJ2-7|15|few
TGTGCCAGCAGTTACACTCCGGTTTGCTCCTACGAGCAGTACTTC
CASSYTPVCSYEQYF
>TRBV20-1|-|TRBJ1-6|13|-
TGCAGTGCTAGAACGGGAAATAATTCACCCCTCAACTTT
CSARTGNNSPLNF
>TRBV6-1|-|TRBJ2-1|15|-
TGTGCCAGCAGAACCACAGGGAAAGCCTACAGTGAGCAGTTCTTC
CASRTTGKAYSEQFF
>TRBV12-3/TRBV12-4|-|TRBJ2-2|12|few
TGTGCCAGCACCCTTAACACCGGGGAGCTGTTTTTT
CASTLNTGELFF
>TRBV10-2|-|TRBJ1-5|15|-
TGCGCCAGCATCCCTGGAGGGGGTCCCAATCAGCCCCAGCATTTT
CASIPGGGPNQPQHF
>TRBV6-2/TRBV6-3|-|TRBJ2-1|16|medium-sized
TGTGCCAGCAGTTACCCTAGCGCCCCGAGCCACAATGAGCAGTTCTTC
CASSYPSAPSHNEQFF
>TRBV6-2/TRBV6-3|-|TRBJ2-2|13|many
TGTGCCAGCAGTTACTCGAACACCGGGGAGCTGTTTTTT
CASSYSNTGELFF
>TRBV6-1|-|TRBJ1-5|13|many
TGTGCCAGCAGCAGGGACTCGTACCAGCCCCAGCATTTT
CASSRDSYQPQHF
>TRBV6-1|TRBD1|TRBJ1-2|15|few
TGTGCCAGCAGTGAAGCAGGGGGCGCGAGCTATGGCTACACCTTC
CASSEAGGASYGYTF
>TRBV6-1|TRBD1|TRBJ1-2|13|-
TGTGCCAGCAGCCCAGGGGGCGACTATGGCTACACCTTC
CASSPGGDYGYTF
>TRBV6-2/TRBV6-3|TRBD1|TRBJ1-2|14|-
TGTGCCAGCAGTTCCTGGGACAGGATCTATGGCTACACCTTC
CASSSWDRIYGYTF
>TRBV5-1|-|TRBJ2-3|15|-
TGCGCCAGCAGCTTGGAGGGTGCGGGGACAGATACGCAGTATTTT
CASSLEGAGTDTQYF
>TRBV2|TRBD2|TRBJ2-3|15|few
TGTGCCAGCAGAGCGGGACTAGCGGGAGCTGGTACGCAGTATTTT
CASRAGLAGAGTQYF
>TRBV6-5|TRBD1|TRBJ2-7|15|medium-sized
TGTGCCAGCAGTTACTCGCCGGGACAGCACTACGAGCAGTACTTC
CASSYSPGQHYEQYF
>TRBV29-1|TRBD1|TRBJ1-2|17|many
TGCAGCGTCCCCAGGGGGACATCCGAAGAGGGGGGGTATGGCTACACCTTC
CSVPRGTSEEGGYGYTF
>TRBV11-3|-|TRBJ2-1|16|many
TGTGCCAGCAGCTTAAAATTAGGGACTCTTTACAATGAGCAGTTCTTC
CASSLKLGTLYNEQFF
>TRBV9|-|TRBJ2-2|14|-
TGTGCCAGCAGCGAACTAGGGGTCACCGGGGAGCTGTTTTTT
CASSELGVTGELFF